This T cell receptor (beta chain) emerged from a study of graft-versus-host responses after intestinal transplantation. Trimming took off 2 bases at V and 5 bases at J, with 8 bases between the two ends. Germline values: CDR1 SGHRS, CDR2 YFSETQ. The CDR3 has 13 residues. The assay was immunoSEQ multiplex PCR, and TCRdb's table has in-frame clones only and misses some. Altogether roughly 97,000 clones are present, approximately 92% being singletons, with the ten largest covering about 16%. V usage is TRBV5-1 and J usage is TRBJ1-5; D is unclear. The TCR comes from a human patient who received an intestinal transplant, so some T cells may come from the graft donor. The sample consisted of PBMCs, taken approximately 420 days after intestinal transplant. In DNA form, the CDR3 reads TGCGCCAGCAGCTTCCACTTTGATCAGCCCCAGCATTTT. This codes for CASSFHFDQPQHF.